This T cell receptor (beta chain) was recovered during a study of technical replicates of blood from a handful of donors listed by TCRdb under 2017. A note on this clone: No cognate antigen has been identified for it. No clone much larger than this one lies a single base away; base qualities are absent.

The CDR3 sequence holds 15 residues, the cysteine and phenylalanine included. Left in the record is the CDR3 DNA by itself, 45 bases read in frame from the first base. Library construction relied on the immunoSEQ multiplex PCR assay. TCRdb obtained this table from immuneACCESS and retained in-frame rearrangements with V and J assigned. These tables miss some clones; where compared with another copy, unresolved V genes account for less than half of the shortfall, and the remainder is unexplained. This sample is represented by almost 70,000 clones; around 90% of them were singletons. 4.6% of the sample is taken by the ten largest.

The sequence derives from a human donor in good health. Some clones in this sample may be carry-over from other donors' samples. Recombination linked TRBV21-1 to TRBJ1-2. TRBV21-1 constitutes a pseudogene. What was sequenced was PBMCs. The sequence in DNA is TGTGCCAGCATCTACCCCCGGGACTCACCCCTCGGCTACACCTTC. Translation gives CASIYPRDSPLGYTF.